A selection of T cell receptor beta chains follows, all from one sample in a study of Graves' ophthalmopathy and Graves' hyperthyroidism. TCRdb itself ran the multiplex PCR reads through MiXCR, one entry per CDR3 protein. The sample shows 200,000 to 250,000 distinct CDR3 sequences, around 50% of them seen only once. The material sequenced was peripheral blood. The receptors derive from an adult man with Graves' ophthalmopathy. Both conserved end residues are part of each CDR3. Each record gives: clone size, D gene, J gene, CDR3 length, V gene, CDR3 protein, CDR3 DNA. The D gene is left open where the match is weak. Size is omitted from some rows. Given values are once, few, many or a class for expanded clones.

size: .
D: .
J: TRBJ1-1
length: 14
V: TRBV2
CDR3: CASSEDRDFTEAFF
DNA: TGTGCCAGCAGTGAAGACAGGGATTTTACTGAAGCTTTCTTT

size: .
D: TRBD1
J: TRBJ2-7
length: 15
V: TRBV7-4
CDR3: CASSQVGQGSDEQYF
DNA: TGTGCCAGCAGCCAAGTGGGACAGGGGAGCGACGAGCAGTACTTC

size: few
D: .
J: TRBJ1-1
length: 17
V: TRBV7-2
CDR3: CASSLAYRAGGNTEAFF
DNA: TGTGCCAGCAGCTTAGCCTACCGGGCGGGGGGGAACACTGAAGCTTTCTTT

size: .
D: .
J: TRBJ2-7
length: 15
V: TRBV7-2
CDR3: CASSLAYRESYEQYF
DNA: TGTGCCAGCAGCTTGGCATACAGGGAATCCTACGAGCAGTACTTC

size: few
D: TRBD2
J: TRBJ2-7
length: 14
V: TRBV7-8
CDR3: CASSSPGLAYEQYF
DNA: TGTGCCAGCAGCTCACCGGGACTAGCCTACGAGCAGTACTTC

size: .
D: TRBD1
J: TRBJ1-5
length: 15
V: TRBV2
CDR3: CAGSATQGTNQPQHF
DNA: TGTGCCGGCAGTGCTACACAGGGGACTAATCAGCCCCAGCATTTT

size: many
D: .
J: TRBJ1-1
length: 13
V: TRBV29-1
CDR3: CSAEQQANTEAFF
DNA: TGCAGCGCTGAACAACAGGCTAACACTGAAGCTTTCTTT

size: .
D: TRBD1
J: TRBJ2-7
length: 12
V: TRBV20-1
CDR3: CSASEGAYEQYF
DNA: TGCAGTGCTAGCGAGGGGGCTTACGAGCAGTACTTC

size: few
D: .
J: TRBJ1-1
length: 15
V: TRBV20-1
CDR3: CSALPGLLMNTEAFF
DNA: TGCAGTGCTCTGCCAGGGCTGTTAATGAACACTGAAGCTTTCTTT

size: few
D: .
J: TRBJ2-5
length: 13
V: TRBV19
CDR3: CASKDRRNATQYF
DNA: TGTGCCAGTAAGGATAGACGGAACGCGACCCAGTACTTC

size: few
D: .
J: TRBJ2-5
length: 14
V: TRBV7-2
CDR3: CASSLVPAEETQYF
DNA: TGTGCCAGCAGCTTAGTCCCAGCGGAAGAGACCCAGTACTTC

size: .
D: .
J: TRBJ1-2
length: 15
V: TRBV5-1
CDR3: CASSLSVTTNYGYTF
DNA: TGCGCCAGCAGCTTGTCCGTGACTACTAACTATGGCTACACCTTC

size: .
D: .
J: TRBJ2-7
length: 15
V: TRBV28
CDR3: CASSLGGPSSYEQYF
DNA: TGTGCCAGCAGTTTAGGGGGGCCGAGCTCCTACGAGCAGTACTTC

size: .
D: .
J: TRBJ1-1
length: 11
V: TRBV2
CDR3: CASSDLVEAFF
DNA: TGTGCCAGCAGTGACCTCGTCGAAGCTTTCTTT

size: few
D: TRBD1
J: TRBJ1-5
length: 15
V: TRBV20-1
CDR3: CSARDYTGGNQPQHF
DNA: TGCAGTGCTAGAGACTATACAGGGGGCAATCAGCCCCAGCATTTT

size: many
D: .
J: TRBJ1-1
length: 12
V: TRBV15
CDR3: CATSIPGRRAFF
DNA: TGTGCCACCAGCATACCAGGGAGGAGGGCTTTCTTT

size: .
D: .
J: TRBJ2-2
length: 16
V: TRBV12-3/TRBV12-4
CDR3: CASSHGTPANTGELFF
DNA: TGTGCCAGCAGTCACGGGACACCCGCGAACACCGGGGAGCTGTTTTTT